Here is one T cell receptor beta chain with its context. The sample is drawn from a study of blood T cell repertoires in COVID-19. Across the whole study: PBMCs, B-cell-depleted T cells, or T cells provided the cDNA or gDNA that made up the material.

TCRdb's copy holds only in-frame clones and misses some; the assay was immunoSEQ multiplex PCR. The sample holds about 150,000 clones, less than 90% seen once. Sequencing input: peripheral blood. The sequence derives from a man younger than 35 with active or convalescent COVID-19.

CDR3 amino acids: CASSEFFPSGEATNEQFF. The CDR3 DNA follows: TGTGCCAGCAGTGAATTCTTTCCTAGCGGGGAAGCAACCAATGAGCAGTTCTTC. The chain uses TRBV25-1 and TRBJ2-1, with 9 positions matching TRBD2. This CDR3 is 18 amino acids long. The germline V gene has CDR1 MGHDK and CDR2 SYGVNS. V shed 1 base, J shed 6 bases, and the junction held 13 bases outside the gene matches.